The 8 T cell receptor beta chains below all came from one sample that was sequenced in a study of early T cells in non-severe SARS-CoV-2 infection. TCRdb independently ran MiXCR on the 5' RACE reads; one entry per CDR3 protein. There are roughly 69,000 distinct CDR3 sequences in the sample; roughly 9% occur only once, and about an eighth lies in the top ten. The sample here was whole blood, taken at baseline. These receptors all stem from an adult who was a healthcare worker with PCR-confirmed SARS-CoV-2 infection or an uninfected control (not recorded which).

In its sample, this clonotype was seen a few times. One junction end disagrees with the germline gene, perhaps due to a read error. The chain recombines TRBV7-7 with TRBJ2-1, with D possibly TRBD1 on 7 matching bases. CDR3 length: 15 amino acids. Per germline, CDR1 SSHAT and CDR2 FNYEAQ (reference sequence). This CDR3 reads CASSPGLQGENEQFF. CDR3 nucleotides: TGTGCTAGCAGCCCGGGACTTCAGGGGGAGAATGAGCAGTTCTTC.

This clonotype was seen more than once but under ten times. The chain combines TRBV4-2 with TRBJ2-1, with 8 bases aligning to TRBD2. V lost 4 bases to trimming and J lost 6 bases; unmatched junction nucleotides: 14. In germline, CDR1 is LGHNA, CDR2 YNFKEQ. The CDR3 has 17 residues. This chain's CDR3 is CASSPPVAGRVGNEQFF. In DNA form, the CDR3 reads TGTGCCAGCAGCCCCCCGGTAGCGGGAAGGGTGGGCAATGAGCAGTTCTTC.

This clonotype showed up just a few times. The CDR3 sequence: CATRQGSDTQYF. CDR3 sequence (DNA): TGTGCCACCCGACAGGGTTCAGATACGCAGTATTTT. V gene TRBV10-3 combines with J gene TRBJ2-3, with 7 bases fitting TRBD1. The V gene's germline CDR1 is ENHRY and CDR2 SYGVKD. The CDR3 contains 12 residues. V lost 10 bases, J lost 4 bases, and 5 bases stayed unmatched.

A note on this clonotype: A much bigger clone sits one base away, suggesting this may be a read error. This rearrangement joins TRBV6-2 or TRBV6-3 to TRBJ2-5; unclear D gene. The V end lost 8 bases, the J end lost 5 bases, and 9 bases lay between the germline ends. Germline CDR1 reads MNHEY; CDR2 reads SVGEGT. The CDR3 sequence is 11 residues long. The CDR3 DNA reads as TGTGCCAGCCAATTGGTGGAGACCCAGTACTTC. Its translation is CASQLVETQYF.

This chain joins TRBV5-1 and TRBJ2-5; 9 bases align to TRBD2. With 0 bases clipped from V and 4 bases from J, the junction kept 4 bases outside the gene matches. The CDR3 totals 15 residues. Germline loops: CDR1 SGHRS, CDR2 YFSETQ. Written as DNA, the CDR3 is TGCGCCAGCAGCTTGGTGGAAGCGGGAGGAGAGACCCAGTACTTC. Translated, it gives CASSLVEAGGETQYF.

In its sample, this clonotype was seen many times. CDR3 residues: CASSSRDLNNEQFF. The CDR3 DNA reads TGTGCCAGCAGCTCCAGGGACTTAAACAATGAGCAGTTCTTC. J is TRBJ2-1 and V is TRBV7-6, with D possibly matching TRBD2 (6 bases). Deletions cut 4 bases from V and 5 bases from J, with 12 bases between. CDR3 length: 14 amino acids. Germline V CDR1 and CDR2: SGHVS, FNYEAQ.

This clonotype was seen repeatedly, ten times or more. V is TRBV20-1 and J is TRBJ2-3; D assignment may be TRBD1 or TRBD2 (5 bases each). The CDR3 has 13 amino acids. Germline V gene lookup returns CDR1 DFQATT and CDR2 SNEGSKA (reference sequence). V dropped 6 bases and J dropped 3 bases, with 13 bases sitting between them. The CDR3 DNA follows: TGCAGTGCGGAAGAGGGGCGGACAGATACGCAGTATTTT. It translates to CSAEEGRTDTQYF.

The chain is built from TRBV6-2 or TRBV6-3 and TRBJ1-2; a weak D match, TRBD1 (5 bases). The CDR3 length is 14 residues. The germline V gene encodes CDR1 MNHEY and CDR2 SVGEGT. V lost 6 bases and J lost 0, with 11 bases in between. CDR3 sequence reads: CASSRDGTNYGYTF. DNA of the CDR3: TGTGCCAGCAGCCGGGACGGCACTAACTATGGCTACACCTTC.